The rows below give T cell receptor beta chains drawn from one sample of a study of cytomegalovirus exposure and HLA in healthy donors. Data came from immunoSEQ multiplex PCR; TCRdb stores just in-frame clones and leaves some out. Of over 200,000 clones listed, over 65% are singletons. The sequencing sample was made of PBMCs. The receptors were gathered from a woman aged 60 to 75 in good health and CMV-seropositive. CDR3s leave out the opening cysteine and the closing phenylalanine or tryptophan.

V	J	CDR3
TRBV9	TRBJ2-5	ASSLRYAREETQY
TRBV6-6	TRBJ2-7	ASTATVSYEQY
TRBV11-3	TRBJ2-4	ASSVRQGNIQY
TRBV27	TRBJ1-5	ASRAGQFHQPQH
TRBV11-3	TRBJ2-7	ASSLTGGSYEQY
TRBV28	TRBJ1-2	ASSLAGNGYT
TRBV4-1	TRBJ1-1	ASSQVLPGQGLTEAF
TRBV2	TRBJ1-1	ASGFGGTEAF
TRBV4-2	TRBJ2-5	ASSEGAIETQY
TRBV27	TRBJ2-3	ASSSHSSGSTDTQY
TRBV2	TRBJ2-1	ASRAPSSSYNEQF
TRBV6-6	TRBJ1-6	ASFGTLNSPLH
TRBV28	TRBJ2-5	ASSSGQGGEQY
TRBV6-1	TRBJ2-1	ASSLVGSSYNEQF
TRBV27	TRBJ1-6	ASTPGTGGGSPLH
TRBV6-5	TRBJ2-1	ASSKSGSSYNEQF
TRBV6-6	TRBJ1-6	ASNYKSSNSPLH
TRBV7-2	TRBJ1-4	ASSPTGTYEKLF
TRBV6-6	TRBJ2-1	ASSQPDRGGNEQF
TRBV30	TRBJ1-2	AWSVALGRT
TRBV5-1	TRBJ2-5	ASSLSSSGGQETQY
TRBV6-5	TRBJ1-1	ASSYQGGETEAF
TRBV9	TRBJ2-7	ASSAGQTYEQY
TRBV4-3	TRBJ2-7	ASSQDLSREQY
TRBV6-5	TRBJ2-7	ASSSRGGTVYEQY
TRBV7-6	TRBJ1-1	ASSLTGETEAF